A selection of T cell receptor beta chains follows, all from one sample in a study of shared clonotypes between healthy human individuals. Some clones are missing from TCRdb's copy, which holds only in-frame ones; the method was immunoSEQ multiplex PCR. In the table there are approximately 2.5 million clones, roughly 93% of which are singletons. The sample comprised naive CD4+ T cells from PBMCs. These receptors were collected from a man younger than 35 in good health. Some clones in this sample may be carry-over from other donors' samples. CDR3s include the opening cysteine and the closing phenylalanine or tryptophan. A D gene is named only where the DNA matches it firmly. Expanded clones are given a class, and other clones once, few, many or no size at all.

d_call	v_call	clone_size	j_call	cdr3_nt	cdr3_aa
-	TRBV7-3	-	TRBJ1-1	TGTGCCAGCAGCTTAGAAAACACTGAAGCTTTCTTT	CASSLENTEAFF
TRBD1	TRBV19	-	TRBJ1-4	TGTGCCAGTAGTCTACAGGGACAGGGGGCTTTTGAAAAACTGTTTTTT	CASSLQGQGAFEKLFF
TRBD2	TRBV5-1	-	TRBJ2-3	TGCGCCAGCAGCTTGGGACTAGCGGTCACAGATACGCAGTATTTT	CASSLGLAVTDTQYF
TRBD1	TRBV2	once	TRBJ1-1	TGTGCCAGCAGTTTACGAGGGGGCTCGAACACTGAAGCTTTCTTT	CASSLRGGSNTEAFF
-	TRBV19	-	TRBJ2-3	TGTGCCAGTAGTACACAGGGAGAAACAGATACGCAGTATTTT	CASSTQGETDTQYF
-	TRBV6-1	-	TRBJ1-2	TGTGCCAGCAGTGAAGCCCACCAGGGAGGCTCCTATGGCTACACCTTC	CASSEAHQGGSYGYTF
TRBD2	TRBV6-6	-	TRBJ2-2	TGTGCCAGCAGACCCCTAGCGGGAGGCACCGGGGAGCTGTTTTTT	CASRPLAGGTGELFF
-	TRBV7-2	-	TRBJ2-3	TGTGCCAGCAGCTTATGGGGGGGACAAATTGAAGATACGCAGTATTTT	CASSLWGGQIEDTQYF
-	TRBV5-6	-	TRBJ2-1	TGTGCCAGCAGCTATAGCGGAGGCTCCTACAATGAGCAGTTCTTC	CASSYSGGSYNEQFF
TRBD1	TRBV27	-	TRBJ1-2	TGTGCCAGCAGTGTTCGGACAGGGGGTTATGGCTACACCTTC	CASSVRTGGYGYTF
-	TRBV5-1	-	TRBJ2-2	TGCGCCAGCAGCTCCGGTGGGGGTTTAGGCACCGGGGAGCTGTTTTTT	CASSSGGGLGTGELFF
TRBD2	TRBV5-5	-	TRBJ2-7	TGTGCCAGCACAACTAGCGGGACGAACTACGAGCAGTACTTC	CASTTSGTNYEQYF
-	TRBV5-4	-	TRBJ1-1	TGTGCCAGCAGCGGAACCCGTGGGAACATGAACACTGAAGCTTTCTTT	CASSGTRGNMNTEAFF
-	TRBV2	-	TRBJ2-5	TGTGCCAGCACGAGGGACCAAGAGACCCAGTACTTC	CASTRDQETQYF
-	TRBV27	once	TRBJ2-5	TGTGCCAGCAGTTTTAACAGGGACGGGCGAGAGACCCAGTACTTC	CASSFNRDGRETQYF
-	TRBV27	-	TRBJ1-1	TGTGCCAGCAGGCCCTATCGGGACAAAGGCACTGAAGCTTTCTTT	CASRPYRDKGTEAFF
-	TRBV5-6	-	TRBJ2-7	TGTGCCAGCAGCTCCCGAGGAGGTAGCGAGCAGTACTTC	CASSSRGGSEQYF
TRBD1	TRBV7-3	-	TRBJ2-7	TGTGCCAGCAGGAACCCCGCCGAGACAGGGAGTGTGGCGGGCCTATCCTACGAGCAGTACTTC	CASRNPAETGSVAGLSYEQYF
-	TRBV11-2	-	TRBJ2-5	TGTGCCAGCAGCTTTATCCCCGGGCTCCAAGAGACCCAGTACTTC	CASSFIPGLQETQYF
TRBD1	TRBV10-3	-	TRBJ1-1	TGTGCCATCAGTGGTGCCCGGGACAGGGGAAACACTGAAGCTTTCTTT	CAISGARDRGNTEAFF
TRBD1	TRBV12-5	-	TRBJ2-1	TGTGCTAGTGGTACGACAGGGCGGAATGAGCAGTTCTTC	CASGTTGRNEQFF
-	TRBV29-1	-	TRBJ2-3	TGCAGCGTAAAAAGGGGATTGACAGATACGCAGTATTTT	CSVKRGLTDTQYF
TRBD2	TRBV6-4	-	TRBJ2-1	TGTGCCAGCAGCCGGGAGGCTAGCGGGAGGGGGAGCTCCTACAATGAGCAGTTCTTC	CASSREASGRGSSYNEQFF
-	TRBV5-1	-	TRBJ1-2	TGCGCCAGCAGCGTGGACACGGTGGGTGGCTACACCTTC	CASSVDTVGGYTF
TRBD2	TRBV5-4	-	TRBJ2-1	TGTGCCAGCAGCTTGGCGACTAGCGGGAGGGTGGAGCAGTTCTTC	CASSLATSGRVEQFF
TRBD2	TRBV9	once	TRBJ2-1	TGTGCCAGCAGCGGGACCGGGACTAGCGGGATAGATGAGCAGTTCTTC	CASSGTGTSGIDEQFF
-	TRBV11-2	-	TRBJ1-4	TGTGCCAGCAGCCTAAACGGGAATGAAAAACTGTTTTTT	CASSLNGNEKLFF
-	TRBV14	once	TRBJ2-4	TGTGCCAGCAGCCCACTCGGGTGGGCCAAAAACATTCAGTACTTC	CASSPLGWAKNIQYF
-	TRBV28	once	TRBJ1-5	TGTGCCAGCAGTTTATCCCCCGGATGGGAGAATCAGCCCCAGCATTTT	CASSLSPGWENQPQHF
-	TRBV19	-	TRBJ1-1	TGTGCCACTCGGGGGAGGGAAACGAACACTGAAGCTTTCTTT	CATRGRETNTEAFF
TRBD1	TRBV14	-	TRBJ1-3	TGTGCCAGCAGCCCACAGGGGTCCGGAAACACCATATATTTT	CASSPQGSGNTIYF
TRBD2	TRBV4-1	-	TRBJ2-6	TGCGCCAGCAGCCAAGATGTGGGACTAGCGGGACGGCCTGGGGCCAACGTCCTGACTTTC	CASSQDVGLAGRPGANVLTF
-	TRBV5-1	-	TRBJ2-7	TGCGCCAGCAGCTTGGGCCCTAGCGAGCAGTACTTC	CASSLGPSEQYF
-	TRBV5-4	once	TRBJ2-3	TGTGCCAGCAGCCCGTGGGGGATCGGAGCTTCAGATACGCAGTATTTT	CASSPWGIGASDTQYF
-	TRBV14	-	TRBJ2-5	TGTGCCAGCAGCCGGCCAGGGTGGGGGACCCAGTACTTC	CASSRPGWGTQYF
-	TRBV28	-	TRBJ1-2	TGTGCCAGCAGTTCCCTTGGTGGTGGCTACACCTTC	CASSSLGGGYTF
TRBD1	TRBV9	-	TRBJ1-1	TGTGCCAGCAGCGTAGACCTGACAGGGTCTGAAGCTTTCTTT	CASSVDLTGSEAFF
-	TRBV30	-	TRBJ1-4	TGTGCCTGGAGTAGCCCGGGGGGTCTGGGGGAAAAACTGTTTTTT	CAWSSPGGLGEKLFF
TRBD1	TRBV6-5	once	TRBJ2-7	TGTGCCAGCAGTTATCTGGGACAGTCCTACGAGCAGTACTTC	CASSYLGQSYEQYF
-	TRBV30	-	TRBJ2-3	TGTGCCTGGAGCTTTGGGGGAGCCGCCTATACGCAGTATTTT	CAWSFGGAAYTQYF
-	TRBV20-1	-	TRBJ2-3	TGCAGTGCTAGTCGCGCAGATACGCAGTATTTT	CSASRADTQYF
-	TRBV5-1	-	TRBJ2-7	TGCGCCAGCAGCTTGGTTCCGCTTGAGACCTACGAGCAGTACTTC	CASSLVPLETYEQYF
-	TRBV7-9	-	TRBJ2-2	TGTGCCAGCAGCTTAGGATCCGGATCCGGGGAGCTGTTTTTT	CASSLGSGSGELFF
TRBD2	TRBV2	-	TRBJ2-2	TGTGCCAGCAGCGTCCTCGGACTAGCGGGAGCCGGGGAGCTGTTTTTT	CASSVLGLAGAGELFF
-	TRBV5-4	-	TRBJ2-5	TGTGCCAGCAGCTTTGCGGACGGGGCGCAAGAGACCCAGTACTTC	CASSFADGAQETQYF
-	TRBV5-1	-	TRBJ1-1	TGCGCCAGCAGCTCCCAGGGTCACACTGAAGCTTTCTTT	CASSSQGHTEAFF
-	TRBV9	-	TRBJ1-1	TGTGCCAGCAGCGGACAGGTGGGGAACACTGAAGCTTTCTTT	CASSGQVGNTEAFF
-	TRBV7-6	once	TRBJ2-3	TGTGCCAGCAGCCCAGGGGCCCCCACAGATACGCAGTATTTT	CASSPGAPTDTQYF
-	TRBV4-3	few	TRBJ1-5	TGCGCCAGCAGCCAAGGAAACAATCAGCCCCAGCATTTT	CASSQGNNQPQHF
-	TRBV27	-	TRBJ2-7	TGTGCCAGCAGCTCTCGGGCCTCCGAGCAGTACTTC	CASSSRASEQYF
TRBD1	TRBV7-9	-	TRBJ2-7	TGTGCCAGCAGGAGGACAGGGGGCGCCTACGAGCAGTACTTC	CASRRTGGAYEQYF
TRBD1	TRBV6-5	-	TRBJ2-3	TGTGCCAGCAGCCCCCGGACAGGGGTCGGGGTAGGGTATTTT	CASSPRTGVGVGYF
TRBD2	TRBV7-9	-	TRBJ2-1	TGTGCCAGCAGCCCACCTTGGGGCGGGAGTCGGAATGAGCAGTTCTTC	CASSPPWGGSRNEQFF